The clone carrying this TCR beta chain was recorded a few times. What it recognizes is unknown. These data come from a study of cytomegalovirus exposure and HLA in healthy donors. Study results and limitations: Per a later analysis, fewer than 20,000 TCR beta sequences showed association with HLA alleles at 0.05 false discovery rate.

Primers for the PCR totalled 60 Vbeta and 13 Jbeta. Some clones are missing from TCRdb's copy, which holds only in-frame ones; the method was immunoSEQ multiplex PCR. The table lists around 140,000 clones, over 65% of them singletons. This CDR3 comprises 16 residues. V was clipped by 2 bases and J by 8 bases; unmatched bases: 9. Germline loops: CDR1 SNHLY, CDR2 FYNNEI. Sequencing was carried out using PBMCs. This receptor was taken from a female donor in good health and CMV-seronegative. The V and J genes are TRBV2 and TRBJ1-4; 9 bases map to TRBD1. The CDR3 spells CASSERDTGTGEKLFF. The CDR3 coding sequence is TGTGCCAGCAGTGAACGGGATACCGGGACAGGGGAAAAACTGTTTTTT.